In its sample, the clone carrying this T cell receptor (beta chain) was seen many times. These data are taken from a study of spatial heterogeneity in lung cancer. Study context: Alpha-chain sequences were detected in numbers that were consistently lower than beta-chain sequences.

One entry per CDR3 protein, called by TCRdb with MiXCR from the 5' RACE reads. The table has approximately 47,000 distinct CDR3 sequences, 6.5% to 8% seen once. The sample's time point: sample taken at primary tumor resection. Sequencing of whole RNA from tumor, nontumor lung or frozen PBMC involved no sorting. This CDR3 has 15 residues. V dropped 5 bases and J dropped 8 bases, with 21 bases sitting between them. Germline V gene lookup returns CDR1 SEHNR and CDR2 FQNEAQ (reference sequence). The sequence came from a female donor with early-stage non-small cell lung cancer. The rearrangement uses TRBV7-9 and TRBJ1-2; D not resolved. Here the sequenced sample was PBMCs, taken at surgery. CDR3 in amino acids: CASSRTGSSRGGYTF. The CDR3 nucleotides are TGTGCCAGCAGCCGGACTGGGTCAAGCCGTGGGGGCTACACCTTC.